A single sample gave rise to the 5 T cell receptor beta chains below, sequenced in a study of cytomegalovirus exposure and HLA in healthy donors. The PCR contained 60 Vbeta and 13 Jbeta primers. Repertoires were generated with immunoSEQ multiplex PCR, while TCRdb's copy carries only in-frame clones and drops some. The table has tens of thousands of clones, approximately 91% seen once; the top ten hold less than 3.5%. Sequencing input: PBMCs. The receptors here all came from a woman aged 18-29 years in good health and CMV-seronegative.

CDR3 in DNA: TGTGCCAGCAGTTATTCAGGGGGAGAAAAACTGTTTTTT. It is translated as CASSYSGGEKLFF. The chain links TRBV28 to TRBJ1-4, with TRBD1 matching over 7 bases. Trimming at V came to 4 bases and at J to 8 bases, leaving 4 bases not matched to a gene. CDR3 length: 13 residues. CDR1 is MDHEN, CDR2 SYDVKM, per germline.

The chain joins TRBV6-1 to TRBJ2-7; perhaps TRBD1 as D (6 bases). The CDR3 is made up of 12 amino acids. The germline V gene encodes CDR1 MNHNS and CDR2 SASEGT. V was cut by 4 bases and J by 6 bases, with 10 bases left in between. The CDR3 sequence is CASSVVGGEQYF. CDR3 bases: TGTGCCAGCAGTGTTGTAGGGGGCGAGCAGTACTTC.

The chain has TRBV7-2 and TRBJ2-1; 12 nucleotides align to TRBD2. Losses at the gene ends were 5 bases for V and 12 bases for J; bases not matched to a gene: 5. This CDR3 contains 13 residues. From germline, CDR1 is SGHTA and CDR2 FQGNSA. CDR3 in amino acids: CASSDGLAGMQFF. CDR3 nucleotides: TGTGCCAGCAGCGACGGACTAGCGGGAATGCAGTTCTTC. Using reference TRBV7-2 and TRBJ2-1 for the parts outside the CDR3, the full variable domain is GAGVSQSPSNKVTEKGKDVELRCDPISGHTALYWYRQSLGQGLEFLIYFQGNSAPDKSGLPSDRFSAERTGGSVSTLTIQRTQQEDSAVYLCASSDGLAGMQFFGPGTRLTVL.

This clone appeared once. This chain links TRBV6-1 with TRBJ2-4; 7 bases are shared with TRBD1. J was trimmed by 10 bases and V by 4 bases; bases with no gene match: 10. The germline gives CDR1 MNHNS, CDR2 SASEGT. This CDR3 has 14 amino acids. CDR3 bases: TGTGCCAGCAGTGTTCCCGGACAGGCGAATATTCAGTACTTC. Translation gives CASSVPGQANIQYF.

This clone was seen only once. The genes are TRBV19 and TRBJ2-2; 10 bases are a match to TRBD2. This CDR3 is 16 amino acids long. Germline V gene sequence: CDR1 LNHDA, CDR2 SQIVND (reference sequence). The junction had 2 bases not matched to a gene; V was cut back by 3 bases and J by 1 base. The CDR3 loop is CASSIRTSGNTGELFF. CDR3 DNA: TGTGCCAGTAGTATCCGGACTAGCGGGAACACCGGGGAGCTGTTTTTT.